A selection of T cell receptor beta chains follows, all from one sample in a study of blood T cells in healthy people across ages. TCRdb independently ran MiXCR on the 5' RACE reads; one entry per CDR3 protein. The data show around 710,000 distinct CDR3 sequences, about 40% seen once. Material: blood. The source is an older woman in good health. The CDR3 runs from the conserved cysteine through the conserved F or W. Fields, in order: clone size, D gene, J gene, V gene, CDR3 protein, CDR3 DNA. The D gene is left open where the match is weak. Only part of the rows carry a size: once, few, many, or a class if the clone is expanded.

abundance: few
d_gene: TRBD1
j_gene: TRBJ2-7
v_gene: TRBV6-6
CDR3aa: CASGGTGAVYEQYF
CDR3nt: TGTGCCAGCGGAGGCACAGGGGCTGTGTACGAGCAGTACTTC

abundance: .
d_gene: .
j_gene: TRBJ2-7
v_gene: TRBV5-1
CDR3aa: CASSTRRATNYEQYF
CDR3nt: TGCGCCAGCAGCACCCGACGAGCGACAAACTACGAGCAGTACTTC

abundance: once
d_gene: .
j_gene: TRBJ2-7
v_gene: TRBV3-1
CDR3aa: CASSQDYPAYEQYF
CDR3nt: TGTGCCAGCAGCCAAGATTATCCAGCTTACGAGCAGTACTTC

abundance: few
d_gene: .
j_gene: TRBJ1-1
v_gene: TRBV5-5
CDR3aa: CASSHSQGNTEAFF
CDR3nt: TGTGCCAGCAGCCATAGTCAGGGGAACACTGAAGCTTTCTTT

abundance: .
d_gene: .
j_gene: TRBJ2-3
v_gene: TRBV5-1
CDR3aa: CASRLRGTTDTQYF
CDR3nt: TGCGCCAGCAGACTCAGGGGAACCACAGATACGCAGTATTTT

abundance: .
d_gene: TRBD1
j_gene: TRBJ1-1
v_gene: TRBV28
CDR3aa: CASRTGATNTEVFF
CDR3nt: TGTGCCAGCCGGACAGGGGCTACGAACACTGAAGTTTTCTTT

abundance: many
d_gene: TRBD1
j_gene: TRBJ2-1
v_gene: TRBV12-3/TRBV12-4
CDR3aa: CASSFDAGGMQFF
CDR3nt: TGTGCCAGCAGTTTCGACGCAGGGGGCATGCAGTTCTTC

abundance: .
d_gene: .
j_gene: TRBJ1-6
v_gene: TRBV12-3/TRBV12-4
CDR3aa: CASNKREDRNNSPLHF
CDR3nt: TGTGCCAGCAACAAAAGAGAAGACAGGAACAATTCACCCCTCCACTTT

abundance: .
d_gene: .
j_gene: TRBJ2-7
v_gene: TRBV10-3
CDR3aa: CAISEPNRWTDPLREQYF
CDR3nt: TGTGCCATCAGTGAGCCGAATCGATGGACAGATCCCCTACGCGAGCAGTACTTC

abundance: .
d_gene: TRBD1
j_gene: TRBJ2-3
v_gene: TRBV20-1
CDR3aa: CGAPRTGRRLSTDTQYF
CDR3nt: TGCGGTGCGCCACGGACAGGGAGGAGGCTTAGCACAGATACGCAGTATTTT

abundance: .
d_gene: .
j_gene: TRBJ2-1
v_gene: TRBV12-3/TRBV12-4
CDR3aa: CASRPREPLDNEQFF
CDR3nt: TGTGCCAGCAGACCTCGGGAACCCCTAGACAATGAGCAGTTCTTC

abundance: many
d_gene: TRBD2
j_gene: TRBJ2-7
v_gene: TRBV12-3/TRBV12-4
CDR3aa: CASSLSSGGAYEQYF
CDR3nt: TGTGCCAGCAGTCTTTCCAGCGGGGGCGCCTACGAGCAGTACTTC

abundance: few
d_gene: .
j_gene: TRBJ2-5
v_gene: TRBV20-1
CDR3aa: CSASQTSQETQYF
CDR3nt: TGCAGTGCTAGCCAGACAAGCCAAGAGACCCAGTACTTC

abundance: few
d_gene: .
j_gene: TRBJ2-1
v_gene: TRBV7-9
CDR3aa: CASSLIRPGDNEQFF
CDR3nt: TGTGCCAGCAGCTTGATTCGGCCGGGGGACAATGAGCAGTTCTTC

abundance: few
d_gene: .
j_gene: TRBJ1-2
v_gene: TRBV6-4
CDR3aa: CASSDSPTALYGYTF
CDR3nt: TGTGCCAGCAGTGACTCGCCGACAGCCCTCTATGGCTACACCTTC

abundance: .
d_gene: .
j_gene: TRBJ2-3
v_gene: TRBV11-3
CDR3aa: CASSLDPIGTQYF
CDR3nt: TGTGCCAGCAGCTTAGATCCTATAGGAACGCAGTATTTT

abundance: .
d_gene: TRBD1
j_gene: TRBJ2-1
v_gene: TRBV5-1
CDR3aa: CASGQPWGQGFDNEQFF
CDR3nt: TGCGCCAGCGGCCAACCGTGGGGACAGGGCTTCGACAATGAGCAGTTCTTC

abundance: .
d_gene: TRBD1
j_gene: TRBJ2-3
v_gene: TRBV28
CDR3aa: CASSQTGGDGRDTQYF
CDR3nt: TGTGCCAGCAGCCAGACAGGGGGGGATGGTAGAGATACGCAGTATTTT

abundance: few
d_gene: .
j_gene: TRBJ1-2
v_gene: TRBV12-3/TRBV12-4
CDR3aa: CASTRGNYGYTF
CDR3nt: TGTGCCAGCACCCGGGGCAACTATGGCTACACCTTC

abundance: .
d_gene: .
j_gene: TRBJ1-1
v_gene: TRBV7-9
CDR3aa: CASSSGGTHTEAFF
CDR3nt: TGTGCCAGCAGCTCGGGGGGCACACACACTGAAGCTTTCTTT

abundance: few
d_gene: .
j_gene: TRBJ2-3
v_gene: TRBV6-2/TRBV6-3
CDR3aa: CASTRGGAGTDTQYF
CDR3nt: TGTGCCAGCACCCGTGGCGGGGCCGGCACAGATACGCAGTATTTT

abundance: .
d_gene: .
j_gene: TRBJ2-3
v_gene: TRBV20-1
CDR3aa: CSARNPRRADTQYF
CDR3nt: TGCAGTGCTAGAAACCCTAGACGCGCAGATACGCAGTATTTT

abundance: many
d_gene: TRBD1
j_gene: TRBJ2-7
v_gene: TRBV29-1
CDR3aa: CSAGTGRTYEQYF
CDR3nt: TGCAGCGCCGGGACAGGGCGGACCTACGAGCAGTACTTC

abundance: .
d_gene: .
j_gene: TRBJ1-1
v_gene: TRBV20-1
CDR3aa: CSAVNTEAFF
CDR3nt: TGCAGTGCCGTGAACACTGAAGCTTTCTTT

abundance: .
d_gene: .
j_gene: TRBJ2-1
v_gene: TRBV30
CDR3aa: CAWNPGIAQFF
CDR3nt: TGTGCCTGGAACCCGGGGATTGCGCAGTTCTTC

abundance: few
d_gene: TRBD2
j_gene: TRBJ2-1
v_gene: TRBV5-1
CDR3aa: CASSPRLAGAHEQFF
CDR3nt: TGCGCCAGCAGCCCCCGACTAGCGGGGGCCCATGAGCAGTTCTTC

abundance: .
d_gene: TRBD1
j_gene: TRBJ2-7
v_gene: TRBV7-2
CDR3aa: CASSSTGTGYGEQYF
CDR3nt: TGTGCCAGCAGCTCCACCGGGACAGGGTATGGCGAGCAGTACTTC

abundance: .
d_gene: .
j_gene: TRBJ1-2
v_gene: TRBV9
CDR3aa: CASSNRQRRYGYTF
CDR3nt: TGTGCCAGCAGCAACCGACAGCGCCGCTATGGCTACACCTTC

abundance: .
d_gene: TRBD1
j_gene: TRBJ1-2
v_gene: TRBV7-2
CDR3aa: CASSIGQGHGYTF
CDR3nt: TGTGCCAGCAGCATCGGACAGGGGCATGGCTACACCTTC

abundance: .
d_gene: TRBD2
j_gene: TRBJ2-1
v_gene: TRBV7-9
CDR3aa: CASNKAGGPSNEQFF
CDR3nt: TGTGCCAGCAACAAAGCGGGAGGGCCTTCCAATGAGCAGTTCTTC

abundance: .
d_gene: TRBD2
j_gene: TRBJ2-1
v_gene: TRBV20-1
CDR3aa: CSARDWSGANNEQFF
CDR3nt: TGCAGTGCTAGAGATTGGAGCGGGGCGAACAATGAGCAGTTCTTC

abundance: .
d_gene: TRBD1
j_gene: TRBJ2-1
v_gene: TRBV12-3/TRBV12-4
CDR3aa: CASTRGHEQFF
CDR3nt: TGTGCCAGCACCAGGGGGCATGAGCAGTTCTTC

abundance: .
d_gene: TRBD1
j_gene: TRBJ2-3
v_gene: TRBV29-1
CDR3aa: CSGKTGVGTDTQYF
CDR3nt: TGCAGCGGGAAGACAGGGGTTGGCACAGATACGCAGTATTTT

abundance: few
d_gene: .
j_gene: TRBJ2-7
v_gene: TRBV11-2
CDR3aa: CASSLDGGNEQYF
CDR3nt: TGTGCCAGCAGCTTAGATGGGGGAAACGAGCAGTACTTC

abundance: .
d_gene: TRBD1
j_gene: TRBJ1-5
v_gene: TRBV6-2/TRBV6-3
CDR3aa: CASSAGTGAPFSNQPQHF
CDR3nt: TGTGCCAGCAGCGCCGGGACAGGGGCGCCTTTTAGCAATCAGCCCCAGCATTTT

abundance: .
d_gene: TRBD1
j_gene: TRBJ1-2
v_gene: TRBV10-3
CDR3aa: CAITGTAFNYGYTF
CDR3nt: TGTGCCATCACCGGGACAGCTTTTAACTATGGCTACACCTTC

abundance: .
d_gene: .
j_gene: TRBJ2-7
v_gene: TRBV5-4
CDR3aa: CASSHTSTEQYF
CDR3nt: TGTGCCAGCAGCCACACTAGCACTGAGCAGTACTTC

abundance: few
d_gene: .
j_gene: TRBJ1-2
v_gene: TRBV19
CDR3aa: CASSTVVPKTNYGYTF
CDR3nt: TGTGCCAGTAGTACAGTGGTACCGAAAACTAACTATGGCTACACCTTC

abundance: .
d_gene: .
j_gene: TRBJ1-5
v_gene: TRBV4-3
CDR3aa: CTSSPEASNQPQHF
CDR3nt: TGCACCAGCAGCCCGGAGGCTAGCAATCAGCCCCAGCATTTT

abundance: few
d_gene: TRBD2
j_gene: TRBJ2-3
v_gene: TRBV2
CDR3aa: CASSERASGRKATDTQYF
CDR3nt: TGTGCCAGCAGTGAGAGGGCTAGCGGGAGGAAGGCGACAGATACGCAGTATTTT

abundance: .
d_gene: .
j_gene: TRBJ2-7
v_gene: TRBV29-1
CDR3aa: CSVGDRRYEQYF
CDR3nt: TGCAGCGTTGGAGACAGGAGGTACGAGCAGTACTTC

abundance: .
d_gene: .
j_gene: TRBJ2-4
v_gene: TRBV9
CDR3aa: CASSVGQLAKNIQYF
CDR3nt: TGTGCCAGCAGCGTAGGGCAGCTAGCCAAAAACATTCAGTACTTC

abundance: many
d_gene: .
j_gene: TRBJ2-7
v_gene: TRBV4-3
CDR3aa: CASSPSRTDSYEQYF
CDR3nt: TGCGCCAGCAGCCCCTCGAGGACAGACTCCTACGAGCAGTACTTC

abundance: .
d_gene: .
j_gene: TRBJ2-3
v_gene: TRBV5-1
CDR3aa: CASGFTGISTDTQYF
CDR3nt: TGCGCCAGCGGCTTCACAGGGATAAGCACAGATACGCAGTATTTT

abundance: .
d_gene: .
j_gene: TRBJ1-5
v_gene: TRBV12-3/TRBV12-4
CDR3aa: CASSFGGPPQHF
CDR3nt: TGTGCCAGCAGTTTTGGAGGCCCGCCCCAGCATTTT